The 6 T cell receptor beta chains reported below all come from one sample, sequenced in a study of human T cells and chemical hapten exposure. Via MiXCR, TCRdb re-called the RACE reads, giving one row per CDR3 protein. The table includes about 340,000 distinct CDR3 sequences, around 7% detected once. Time point described: patch test 1, 2 weeks after DPC sensitization. Treatment defined: therapeutic diphenylcyclopropenone sensitization with weekly scalp DPC. The input for sequencing was whole blood, taken in connection with sensitization to the hapten diphenylcyclopropenone (DPC). Receptor source: a woman aged 18-29 years with alopecia areata. Some clones in this sample may be carry-over from other donors' samples.

This clonotype was seen more than once but under ten times. This sequence joins TRBV4-1 and TRBJ2-2, with a possible D match to TRBD2 (6 bases). This CDR3 is 15 amino acids long. CDR1 is MGHRA, CDR2 YSYEKL, per germline. Trimming shortened V by 5 bases and J by 5 bases, and 15 bases separated the two germline ends. CDR3 nucleotides: TGCGCCAGCAGCTCGCATTTGGGGGGAACCGGGGAGCTGTTTTTT. Protein: CASSSHLGGTGELFF.

The gene calls are TRBV6-2 or TRBV6-3 and TRBJ2-7, with D perhaps being TRBD1 or TRBD2 (5 bases each). The CDR3 totals 13 residues. Germline-derived CDR1 and CDR2 are MNHEY and SVGEGT. The V gene lost 4 bases and the J gene lost 1 base, with 8 bases spanning the gap. The CDR3 protein is CASSWGPSYEQYF. DNA for the CDR3: TGTGCCAGCAGTTGGGGACCATCCTACGAGCAGTACTTC.

This clonotype showed up many times. This chain joins TRBV12-3 or TRBV12-4 and TRBJ1-1; weak D call: TRBD1 (5 bases). Deletions cut 8 bases from V and 0 bases from J, with 10 bases between. This CDR3 is built from 13 residues. The CDR3 spells CASRDSLNTEAFF. CDR3 sequence (DNA): TGTGCCAGCCGGGACTCTCTGAACACTGAAGCTTTCTTT.

As regards this clonotype: Just one base apart from a much larger clone, this may be a read error. The V call is TRBV6-1, the J call TRBJ2-2; 14 positions match TRBD2. Germline V gives CDR1 MNHNS, CDR2 SASEGT. This CDR3 region has 14 residues. V dropped 7 bases and J dropped 6; count of bases not matched to a gene: 1. The CDR3 DNA sequence: TGTGCCAGCAAGGGACTAGCGGGGGCCGGGGAGCTGTTTTTT. Translating it yields CASKGLAGAGELFF.

This chain uses TRBV5-1 with TRBJ2-5; TRBD2 aligns across 8 bases. Trimming took 4 bases from V and 4 from J; bases not matched to a gene: 9. The CDR3 covers 15 residues. The V gene's germline CDR1 is SGHRS and CDR2 YFSETQ. The CDR3 sequence is CASSLGRDARETQYF. The DNA for the CDR3 is TGCGCCAGCAGCCTCGGGAGGGACGCCCGAGAGACCCAGTACTTC.

J is TRBJ1-1 and V is TRBV3-1, with D perhaps matching TRBD1 (5 bases). CDR1 and CDR2 (germline): LGHDT, YNNKEL (reference sequence). The V gene lost 4 bases and the J gene lost 11 bases, with 26 bases spanning the gap. The CDR3 covers 16 residues. The DNA for the CDR3 is TGTGCCAGCAGCCCCCCGGTTTCGAGGGGAGGGGTTTTGGCTTTCTTT. It translates to CASSPPVSRGGVLAFF. The full variable domain, completed using reference TRBV3-1 and TRBJ1-1, is DTAVSQTPKYLVTQMGNDKSIKCEQNLGHDTMYWYKQDSKKFLKIMFSYNNKELIINETVPNRFSPKSPDKAHLNLHINSLELGDSAVYFCASSPPVSRGGVLAFFGQGTRLTVV.